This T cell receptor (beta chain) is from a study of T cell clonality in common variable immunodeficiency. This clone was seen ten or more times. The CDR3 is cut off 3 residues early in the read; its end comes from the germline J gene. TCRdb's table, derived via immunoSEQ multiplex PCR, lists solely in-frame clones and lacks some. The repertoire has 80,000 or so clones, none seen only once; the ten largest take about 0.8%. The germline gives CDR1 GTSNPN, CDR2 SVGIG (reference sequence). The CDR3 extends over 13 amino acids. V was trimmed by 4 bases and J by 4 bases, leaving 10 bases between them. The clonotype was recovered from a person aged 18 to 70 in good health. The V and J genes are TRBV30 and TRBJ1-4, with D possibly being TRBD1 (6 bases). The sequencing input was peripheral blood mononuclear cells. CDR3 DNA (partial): TGTGCCTGGAAAGGGGGGGGTAATGAAAAA. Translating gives CAWKGGGNEK. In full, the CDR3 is CAWKGGGNEKLFF.